These 13 T cell receptor beta chains share one sample of origin, sequenced in a study of blood T cell repertoires in COVID-19 (TCRdb year 2020). Library method: the immunoSEQ multiplex PCR assay. This is the immuneACCESS table as TCRdb keeps it, with only in-frame sequences that have V and J called. A part of the clones is gone; compared with another copy, unresolved V genes explain less than half, and the rest is unexplained. Counted in this sample were 250,000 or so clones; roughly 80% of them appeared once. Approximately 4.5% of the sample goes to the ten largest clones. Sequenced input: peripheral blood. Receptors were obtained from a woman in her 70s with acute or convalescent COVID-19.

CDR3 sequence (DNA): TGTGCCAGCAGCTTAGTGGTAGCCCAAGAGACCCAGTACTTC. This codes for CASSLVVAQETQYF. The V call is TRBV11-2, the J call TRBJ2-5, with D unresolved. The CDR3 consists of 14 residues. Per the germline V gene, CDR1 is SGHAT and CDR2 is FQNNGV. Trimming took off 1 base at V and 1 base at J, with 7 bases between the two ends.

This chain uses TRBV24-1 with TRBJ2-5, with 8 bases fitting TRBD2. V was pared by 4 bases and J by 3 bases, with 9 bases of the junction left unmatched. From germline, CDR1 is KGHDR and CDR2 SFDVKD. The CDR3 has 16 amino acids. As DNA, the CDR3 is TGTGCCACCAGTGACCCCAGCGGGGGAGGTAAAGAGACCCAGTACTTC. Protein product: CATSDPSGGGKETQYF.

Points on this clone: The conserved phenylalanine or tryptophan normally closing the CDR3 is absent here, so this likely arose from a read error. The V and J genes are TRBV19 and TRBJ2-4; D uncertain. This CDR3 is built from 15 residues. V lost 5 bases to trimming and J lost 0 bases, with 11 bases between them. Germline values: CDR1 LNHDA, CDR2 SQIVND (reference sequence). CDR3 in amino acids: CASSLPLLAKNIQYL. The DNA of the CDR3 is TGTGCCAGTAGTCTCCCTCTGCTAGCCAAAAACATTCAGTACCTC.

The chain combines TRBV24-1 with TRBJ2-1; 10 bases align to TRBD2. The ends lost 7 bases at V and 1 base at J; junction bases unmatched: 3. The CDR3 length is 15 residues. Looked up from germline, CDR1 is KGHDR and CDR2 is SFDVKD. This chain's CDR3 is CATSPSGGSYNEQFF. The CDR3 DNA follows: TGTGCCACCAGCCCTAGCGGGGGATCCTACAATGAGCAGTTCTTC.

This chain connects TRBV4-3 to TRBJ1-2; D is perhaps TRBD1 (6 bases). This CDR3 spans 15 amino acids. Germline CDR1 LGHNA, CDR2 YSLEER. V gave up 0 bases and J gave up 4 bases, with 12 bases separating them. The CDR3 here is CASSQDAQGSYGYTF. DNA of the CDR3: TGCGCCAGCAGCCAAGACGCACAGGGATCCTATGGCTACACCTTC.

The rearrangement uses TRBV3-1 (or the pseudogene TRBV3-2) and TRBJ2-2; D possibly corresponds to TRBD1 (5 bases). Per the germline V gene, CDR1 is LGHDT and CDR2 is YNNKEL (reference sequence). The ends were cut back, 4 bases at V and 4 bases at J, with 13 bases in the middle. This CDR3 spans 15 amino acids. CDR3 bases: TGTGCCAGCAGCCTAGGACATCCACTCACCGGGGAGCTGTTTTTT. Translating it yields CASSLGHPLTGELFF.

In this sample, this clone turned up a few times. This chain links TRBV25-1 with TRBJ2-7; 8 bases are a match to TRBD2. Germline-derived CDR1 and CDR2 are MGHDK and SYGVNS. The CDR3 contains 15 residues. The J segment lost 5 bases and the V segment lost 1 base, leaving 7 bases of the junction unmatched. CDR3 DNA sequence: TGTGCCAGCAGTGAATCCCCGGGGGGGCTTAACGAGCAGTACTTC. Translated: CASSESPGGLNEQYF.

V and J are TRBV19 and TRBJ2-7; D is uncertain. The V and J ends lost 3 bases and 0 bases respectively, with 15 bases between them. This CDR3 is 16 amino acids long. CDR1 is LNHDA and CDR2 is SQIVND in the germline V gene (reference sequence). DNA for the CDR3: TGTGCCAGTAGTATTAGCCATTCAACCCTCTCCTACGAGCAGTACTTC. Translation gives CASSISHSTLSYEQYF.

This clone was detected once. The chain links TRBV9 to TRBJ2-5; 12 bases match TRBD2. Trimming cost V 3 bases and J 0 bases; bases outside gene matches: 3. Germline loops: CDR1 SGDLS, CDR2 YYNGEE. The CDR3 is made up of 16 amino acids. The CDR3 protein is CASSALAGGNQETQYF. CDR3 sequence (DNA): TGTGCCAGCAGCGCCCTAGCGGGGGGGAACCAAGAGACCCAGTACTTC. The whole variable domain, remainder taken from reference TRBV9 and TRBJ2-5, is DSGVTQTPKHLITATGQRVTLRCSPRSGDLSVYWYQQSLDQGLQFLIQYYNGEERAKGNILERFSAQQFPDLHSELNLSSLELGDSALYFCASSALAGGNQETQYFGPGTRLLVL.

The genes are TRBV9 and TRBJ2-7; D unresolved. Trimming removed 4 bases from V and 10 bases from J, with 18 bases in between. The CDR3 sequence is 13 residues long. The V gene's germline CDR1 is SGDLS and CDR2 YYNGEE. The CDR3 sequence is CASSPHLEEDQYF. In nucleotides, the CDR3 is TGTGCCAGCAGCCCCCATTTAGAAGAGGATCAGTACTTC.

This chain uses TRBV19 with TRBJ1-5, with D possibly TRBD1 on 6 matching bases. The CDR3 extends over 14 amino acids. Trimming pared 5 bases from V and 7 bases from J, leaving 15 bases between. In germline, CDR1 is LNHDA, CDR2 SQIVND (reference sequence). CDR3 residues: CASSPTGQRQPQHF. In nucleotides, the CDR3 is TGTGCCAGTAGTCCCACAGGACAGCGACAGCCCCAGCATTTT.

V gene TRBV27 combines with J gene TRBJ1-4; unclear D gene. Looked up from germline, CDR1 is MNHEY and CDR2 is SMNVEV (reference sequence). V lost 6 bases and J lost 1, with 12 bases in between. The CDR3 covers 15 residues. The CDR3, as DNA: TGTGCCAGCAGCCCTAGACCCCGAACTAATGAAAAACTGTTTTTT. It is translated as CASSPRPRTNEKLFF.

V and J are TRBV6-5 and TRBJ1-2; 7 positions agree with TRBD1. Per the germline V gene, CDR1 is MNHEY and CDR2 is SVGAGI. This CDR3 spans 14 amino acids. The J segment lost 3 bases and the V segment lost 10 bases, leaving 11 bases of the junction unmatched. CDR3 sequence: CANSPAGTDYGYTF. The CDR3 bases are TGTGCCAATTCGCCGGCCGGGACAGACTATGGCTACACCTTC.